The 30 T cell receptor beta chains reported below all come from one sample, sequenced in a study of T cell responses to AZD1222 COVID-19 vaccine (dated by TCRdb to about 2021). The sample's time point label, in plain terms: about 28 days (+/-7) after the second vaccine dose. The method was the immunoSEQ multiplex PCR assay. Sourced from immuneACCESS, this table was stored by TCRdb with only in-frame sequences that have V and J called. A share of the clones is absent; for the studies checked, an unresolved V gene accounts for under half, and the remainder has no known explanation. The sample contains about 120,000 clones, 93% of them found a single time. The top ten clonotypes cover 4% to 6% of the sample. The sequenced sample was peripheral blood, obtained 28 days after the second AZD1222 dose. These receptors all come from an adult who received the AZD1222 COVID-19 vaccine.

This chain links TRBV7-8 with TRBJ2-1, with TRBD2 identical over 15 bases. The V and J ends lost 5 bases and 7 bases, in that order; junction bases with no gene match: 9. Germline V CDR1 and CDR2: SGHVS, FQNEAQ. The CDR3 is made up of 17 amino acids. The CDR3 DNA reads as TGTGCCAGCAGCCGAGGGACTAGCGGGGGGCGAGTAAATGAGCAGTTCTTC. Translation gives CASSRGTSGGRVNEQFF.

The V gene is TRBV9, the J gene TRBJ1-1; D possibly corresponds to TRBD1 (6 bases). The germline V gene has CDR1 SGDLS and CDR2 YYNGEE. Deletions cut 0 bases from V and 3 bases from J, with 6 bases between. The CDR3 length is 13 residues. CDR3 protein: CASSVGQDTEAFF. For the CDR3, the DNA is TGTGCCAGCAGCGTAGGACAGGACACTGAAGCTTTCTTT.

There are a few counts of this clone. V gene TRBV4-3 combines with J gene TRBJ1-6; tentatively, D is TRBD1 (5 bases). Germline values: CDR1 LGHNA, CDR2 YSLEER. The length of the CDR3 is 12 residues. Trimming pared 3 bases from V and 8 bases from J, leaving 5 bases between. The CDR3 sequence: CASSHRDSPLHF. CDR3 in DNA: TGCGCCAGCAGCCACAGGGATTCACCCCTCCACTTT.

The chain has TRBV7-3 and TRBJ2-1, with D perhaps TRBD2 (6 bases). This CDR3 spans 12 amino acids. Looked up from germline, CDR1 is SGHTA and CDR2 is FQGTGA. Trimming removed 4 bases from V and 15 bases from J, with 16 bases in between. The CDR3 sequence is CASSSPGAPPFF. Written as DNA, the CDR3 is TGTGCCAGCAGCTCACCGGGAGCCCCCCCGTTCTTC.

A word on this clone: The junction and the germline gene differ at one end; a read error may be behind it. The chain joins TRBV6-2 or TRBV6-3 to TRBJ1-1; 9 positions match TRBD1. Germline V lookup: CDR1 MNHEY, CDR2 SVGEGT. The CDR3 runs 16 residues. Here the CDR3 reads CASSYSQGALKTEAFF. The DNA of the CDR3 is TGTGCCAGCAGTTACTCACAGGGGGCGCTGAAAACTGAAGCTTTCTTT.

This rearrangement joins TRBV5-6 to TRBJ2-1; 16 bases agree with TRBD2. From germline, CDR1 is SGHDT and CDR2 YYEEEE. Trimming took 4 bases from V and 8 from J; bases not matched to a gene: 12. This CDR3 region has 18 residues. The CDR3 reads CASSDGTSGRGERDEQFF. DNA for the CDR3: TGTGCCAGCAGCGACGGGACTAGCGGGAGGGGAGAACGAGATGAGCAGTTCTTC.

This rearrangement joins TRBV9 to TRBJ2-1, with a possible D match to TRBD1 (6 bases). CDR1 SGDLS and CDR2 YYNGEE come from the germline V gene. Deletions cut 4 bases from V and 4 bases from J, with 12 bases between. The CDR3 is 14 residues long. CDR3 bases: TGTGCCAGCAGCAAACAGGGTTTGTACAATGAGCAGTTCTTC. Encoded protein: CASSKQGLYNEQFF.

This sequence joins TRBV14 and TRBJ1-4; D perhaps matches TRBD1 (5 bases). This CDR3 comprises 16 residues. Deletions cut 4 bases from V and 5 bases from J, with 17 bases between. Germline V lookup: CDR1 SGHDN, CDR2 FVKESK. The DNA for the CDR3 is TGTGCCAGCAGCCCGCTTCGGGGGGAGCCCAATGAAAAACTGTTTTTT. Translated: CASSPLRGEPNEKLFF.

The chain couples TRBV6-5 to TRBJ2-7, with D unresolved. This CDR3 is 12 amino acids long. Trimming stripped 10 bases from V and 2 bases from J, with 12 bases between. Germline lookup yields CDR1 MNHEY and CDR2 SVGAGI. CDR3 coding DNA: TGTGCCACCTTGGACCTTGCCTACGAGCAGTACTTC. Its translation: CATLDLAYEQYF.

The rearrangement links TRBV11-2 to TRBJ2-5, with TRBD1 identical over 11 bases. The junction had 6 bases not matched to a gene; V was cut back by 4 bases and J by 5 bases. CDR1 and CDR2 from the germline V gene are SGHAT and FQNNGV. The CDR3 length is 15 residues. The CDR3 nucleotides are TGTGCCAGCAGCTGGACAGGGGGCAGGGGGGAGACCCAGTACTTC. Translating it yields CASSWTGGRGETQYF.

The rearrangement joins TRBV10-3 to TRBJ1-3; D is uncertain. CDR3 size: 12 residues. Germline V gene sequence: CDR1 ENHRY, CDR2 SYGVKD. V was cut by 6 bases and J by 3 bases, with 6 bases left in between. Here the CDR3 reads CAISPNGNTIYF. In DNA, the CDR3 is TGTGCCATCAGCCCGAATGGAAACACCATATATTTT.

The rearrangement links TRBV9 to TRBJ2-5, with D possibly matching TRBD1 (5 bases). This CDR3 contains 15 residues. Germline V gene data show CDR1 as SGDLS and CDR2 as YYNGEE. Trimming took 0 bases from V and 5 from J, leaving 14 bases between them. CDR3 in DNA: TGTGCCAGCAGCGTAGGGGCAGGGTCAAGGGAGACCCAGTACTTC. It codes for CASSVGAGSRETQYF.

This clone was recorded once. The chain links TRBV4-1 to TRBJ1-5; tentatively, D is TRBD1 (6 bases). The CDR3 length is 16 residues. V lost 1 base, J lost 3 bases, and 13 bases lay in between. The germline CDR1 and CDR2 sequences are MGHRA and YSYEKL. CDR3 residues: CASSQVPGVINQPQHF. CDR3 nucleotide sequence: TGCGCCAGCAGCCAAGTCCCAGGGGTAATCAATCAGCCCCAGCATTTT.

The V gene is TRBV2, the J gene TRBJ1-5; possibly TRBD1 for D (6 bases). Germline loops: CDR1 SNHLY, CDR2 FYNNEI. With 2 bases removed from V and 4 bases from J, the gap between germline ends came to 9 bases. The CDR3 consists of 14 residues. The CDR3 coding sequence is TGTGCCAGCAGTGAATTAGGGGGAAATCAGCCCCAGCATTTT. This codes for CASSELGGNQPQHF. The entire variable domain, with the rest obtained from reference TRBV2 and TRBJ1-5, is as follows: EPEVTQTPSHQVTQMGQEVILRCVPISNHLYFYWYRQILGQKVEFLVSFYNNEISEKSEIFDDQFSVERPDGSNFTLKIRSTKLEDSAMYFCASSELGGNQPQHFGDGTRLSIL.

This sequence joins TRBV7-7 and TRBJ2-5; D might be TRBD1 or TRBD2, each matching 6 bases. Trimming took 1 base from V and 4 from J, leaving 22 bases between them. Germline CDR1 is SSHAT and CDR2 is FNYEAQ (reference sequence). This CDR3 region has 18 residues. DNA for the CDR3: TGTGCCAGCAGCTTAGAGGGGGGTATAGCGGCCGGCGGAGAGACCCAGTACTTC. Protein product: CASSLEGGIAAGGETQYF.

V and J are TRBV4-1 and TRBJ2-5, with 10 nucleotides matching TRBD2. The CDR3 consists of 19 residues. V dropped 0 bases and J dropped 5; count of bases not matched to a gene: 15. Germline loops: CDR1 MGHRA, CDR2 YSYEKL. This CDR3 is CASSQEHSRLAGLRETQYF. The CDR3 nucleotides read TGCGCCAGCAGCCAAGAACACTCTCGACTAGCGGGCCTCCGGGAGACCCAGTACTTC.

CDR3 region: CSVETSGVDTQYF. Here the CDR3 DNA reads TGCAGCGTTGAGACGAGCGGGGTAGATACGCAGTATTTT. This sequence joins TRBV29-1 and TRBJ2-3; TRBD2 aligns across 7 bases. V dropped 3 bases and J dropped 5; count of bases not matched to a gene: 5. CDR3 length: 13 amino acids. Germline CDR1 is SQVTM and CDR2 is ANQGSEA.

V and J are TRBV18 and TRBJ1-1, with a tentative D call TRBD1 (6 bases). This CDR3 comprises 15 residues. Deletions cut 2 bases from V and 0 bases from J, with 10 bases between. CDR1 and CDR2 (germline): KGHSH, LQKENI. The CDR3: CASSPLGQVNTEAFF. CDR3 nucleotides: TGTGCCAGCTCACCATTGGGACAAGTGAACACTGAAGCTTTCTTT.

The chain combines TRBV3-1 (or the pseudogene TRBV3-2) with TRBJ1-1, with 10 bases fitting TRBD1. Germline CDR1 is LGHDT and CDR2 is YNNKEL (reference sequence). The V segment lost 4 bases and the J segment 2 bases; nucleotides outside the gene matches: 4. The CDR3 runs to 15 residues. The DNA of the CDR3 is TGTGCCAGCAGCCGAGGGACAGGGGTTAACACTGAAGCTTTCTTT. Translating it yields CASSRGTGVNTEAFF.

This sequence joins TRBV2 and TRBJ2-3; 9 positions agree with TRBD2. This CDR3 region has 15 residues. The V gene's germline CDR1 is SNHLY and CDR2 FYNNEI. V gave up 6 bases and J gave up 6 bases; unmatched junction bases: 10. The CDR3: CASRTGAGGPDTQYF. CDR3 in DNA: TGTGCCAGCAGAACCGGGGCGGGGGGGCCGGATACGCAGTATTTT.

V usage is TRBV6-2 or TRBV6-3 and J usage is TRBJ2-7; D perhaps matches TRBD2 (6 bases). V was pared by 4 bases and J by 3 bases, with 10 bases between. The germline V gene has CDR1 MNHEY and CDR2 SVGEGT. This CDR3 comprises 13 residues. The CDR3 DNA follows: TGTGCCAGCAGTTGGACTACAATCTACGAGCAGTACTTC. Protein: CASSWTTIYEQYF.

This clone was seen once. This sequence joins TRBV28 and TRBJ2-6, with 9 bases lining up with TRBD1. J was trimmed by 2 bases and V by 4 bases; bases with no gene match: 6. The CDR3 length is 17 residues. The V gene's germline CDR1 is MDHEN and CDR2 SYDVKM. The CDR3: CASSSPGQGPGANVLTF. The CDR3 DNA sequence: TGTGCCAGCAGTTCTCCGGGACAGGGCCCTGGGGCCAACGTCCTGACTTTC. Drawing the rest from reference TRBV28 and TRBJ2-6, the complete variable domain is DVKVTQSSRYLVKRTGEKVFLECVQDMDHENMFWYRQDPGLGLRLIYFSYDVKMKEKGDIPEGYSVSREKKERFSLILESASTNQTSMYLCASSSPGQGPGANVLTFGAGSRLTVL.

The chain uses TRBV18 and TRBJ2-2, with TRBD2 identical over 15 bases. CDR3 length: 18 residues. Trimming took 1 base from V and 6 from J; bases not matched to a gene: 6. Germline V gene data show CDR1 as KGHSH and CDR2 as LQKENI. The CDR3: CASSPRTSGGAIAGELFF. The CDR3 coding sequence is TGTGCCAGCTCACCACGGACTAGCGGGGGGGCCATCGCCGGGGAGCTGTTTTTT.

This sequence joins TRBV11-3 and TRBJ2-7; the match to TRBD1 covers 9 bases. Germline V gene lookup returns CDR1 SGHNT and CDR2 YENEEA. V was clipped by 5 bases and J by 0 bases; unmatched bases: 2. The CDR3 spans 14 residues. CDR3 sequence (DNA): TGTGCCAGCAGCAAGGGACAGGGCTCCTACGAGCAGTACTTC. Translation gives CASSKGQGSYEQYF.

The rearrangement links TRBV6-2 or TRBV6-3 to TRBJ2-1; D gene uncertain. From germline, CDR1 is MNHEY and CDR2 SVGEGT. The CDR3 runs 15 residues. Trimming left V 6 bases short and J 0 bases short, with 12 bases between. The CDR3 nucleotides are TGTGCCAGCAGCAGATCCATTAGCTCCTACAATGAGCAGTTCTTC. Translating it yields CASSRSISSYNEQFF.

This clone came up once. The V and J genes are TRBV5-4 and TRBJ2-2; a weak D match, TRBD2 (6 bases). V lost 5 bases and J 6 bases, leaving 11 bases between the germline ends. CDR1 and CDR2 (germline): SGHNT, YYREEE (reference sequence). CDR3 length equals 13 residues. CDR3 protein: CASRIWGAGELFF. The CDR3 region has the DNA TGTGCCAGCAGAATATGGGGGGCCGGGGAGCTGTTTTTT.

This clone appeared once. CDR3 loop: CASSPGQGGNIQYF. DNA of the CDR3: TGTGCCAGTAGTCCTGGACAGGGAGGAAACATTCAGTACTTC. The chain employs TRBV19 and TRBJ2-4; 8 nucleotides align to TRBD1. The V gene end was trimmed by 5 bases and the J gene end by 6 bases; junction bases not matched to a gene: 6. Germline values: CDR1 LNHDA, CDR2 SQIVND (reference sequence). CDR3 length: 14 amino acids.

The CDR3 sequence is CASSYSSKGTADGYTF. The CDR3, as DNA: TGTGCCAGCAGTTACTCGAGTAAAGGGACCGCTGATGGCTACACCTTC. This chain connects TRBV6-2 or TRBV6-3 to TRBJ1-2, with D possibly TRBD1 on 5 matching bases. The length of the CDR3 is 16 residues. V was clipped by 0 bases and J by 6 bases, with 17 bases between them. Germline V gene sequence: CDR1 MNHEY, CDR2 SVGEGT.

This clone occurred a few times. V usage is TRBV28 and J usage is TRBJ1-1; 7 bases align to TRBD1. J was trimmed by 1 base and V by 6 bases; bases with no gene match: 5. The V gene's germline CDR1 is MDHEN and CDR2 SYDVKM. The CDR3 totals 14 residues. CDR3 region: CASREGQPNTEAFF. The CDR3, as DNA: TGTGCCAGCAGGGAGGGACAGCCGAACACTGAAGCTTTCTTT. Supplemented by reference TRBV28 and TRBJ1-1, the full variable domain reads DVKVTQSSRYLVKRTGEKVFLECVQDMDHENMFWYRQDPGLGLRLIYFSYDVKMKEKGDIPEGYSVSREKKERFSLILESASTNQTSMYLCASREGQPNTEAFFGQGTRLTVV.

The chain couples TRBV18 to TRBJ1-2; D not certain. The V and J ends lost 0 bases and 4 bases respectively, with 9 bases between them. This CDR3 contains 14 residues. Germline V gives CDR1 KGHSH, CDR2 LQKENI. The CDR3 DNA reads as TGTGCCAGCTCACCACCTACGGATCCCTATGGCTACACCTTC. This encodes CASSPPTDPYGYTF.